Presented here are 15 T cell receptor beta chains from one specimen sequenced in a study of blood T cell repertoires in COVID-19. Repertoires were generated with immunoSEQ multiplex PCR, while TCRdb's copy carries only in-frame clones and drops some. The sample has over 95,000 clones; over 70% are singletons. Sequenced material: peripheral blood. Source of these receptors: a man aged 50-59 years with acute or convalescent COVID-19.

CDR3 in DNA: TGTGCCACCAGTGATGCAGGGGTACTTAGCTACACCTTC. Its protein product is CATSDAGVLSYTF. V usage is TRBV24-1 and J usage is TRBJ1-2; D may be TRBD1 (6 bases). This CDR3 contains 13 residues. Germline values: CDR1 KGHDR, CDR2 SFDVKD. V lost 3 bases to trimming and J lost 9 bases, with 13 bases between them.

The rearrangement uses TRBV12-3 or TRBV12-4 and TRBJ2-7; D is perhaps TRBD2 (5 bases). The CDR3 runs 12 residues. The V end was cut by 3 bases, the J end by 6 bases, with 9 bases between. The CDR3 sequence is CASSLRVAEQYF. CDR3 DNA sequence: TGTGCCAGCAGTTTGAGGGTCGCCGAGCAGTACTTC.

The chain couples TRBV14 to TRBJ2-7; a possible D gene is TRBD1 (5 bases). The V gene lost 2 bases and the J gene lost 7 bases, with 9 bases spanning the gap. From germline, CDR1 is SGHDN and CDR2 FVKESK. This CDR3 has 12 amino acids. The CDR3 loop reads CASSQSRVEQYF. CDR3 in DNA: TGTGCCAGCAGCCAATCCAGGGTAGAGCAGTACTTC.

The chain combines TRBV5-1 with TRBJ1-1; D is perhaps TRBD1 (5 bases). CDR1 is SGHRS, CDR2 YFSETQ, per germline. With 0 bases removed from V and 1 base from J, the gap between germline ends came to 10 bases. There are 15 residues in the CDR3. CDR3 sequence (DNA): TGCGCCAGCAGCTTGGCGGCAGGGAAGAACACTGAAGCTTTCTTT. Translating it yields CASSLAAGKNTEAFF.

The V and J genes are TRBV7-9 and TRBJ1-4; the D is unclear. CDR1 is SEHNR, CDR2 FQNEAQ, per germline (reference sequence). V dropped 4 bases and J dropped 8 bases, with 11 bases sitting between them. This CDR3 spans 13 amino acids. The CDR3 bases are TGTGCCAGCAGCTCCCCCCAGCGGGAAAAACTGTTTTTT. Translation: CASSSPQREKLFF.

The chain couples TRBV28 to TRBJ2-6; D not certain. The V gene lost 10 bases and the J gene lost 0 bases, with 7 bases spanning the gap. The CDR3 totals 13 residues. CDR1 MDHEN and CDR2 SYDVKM come from the germline V gene. This CDR3 reads CATSLSGANVLTF. The CDR3 DNA follows: TGTGCCACCTCCCTCTCTGGGGCCAACGTCCTGACTTTC.

In its sample, this clone was seen once. The V call is TRBV29-1, the J call TRBJ1-2; a weak D match, TRBD1 (5 bases). Germline CDR1 and CDR2: SQVTM and ANQGSEA. The CDR3 consists of 16 residues. Deletions cut 5 bases from V and 2 bases from J, with 21 bases between. The CDR3 nucleotides read TGCAGCGTTTATACCCCCGCCCGGGACTCAAACTATGGCTACACCTTC. Its translation is CSVYTPARDSNYGYTF.

This chain links TRBV27 with TRBJ2-3; 10 positions match TRBD1. Per the germline V gene, CDR1 is MNHEY and CDR2 is SMNVEV (reference sequence). The CDR3 runs 15 residues. The junction had 5 bases not matched to a gene; V was cut back by 5 bases and J by 3 bases. The CDR3 protein is CASSPGTGVTDTQYF. DNA of the CDR3: TGTGCCAGCAGTCCCGGGACAGGGGTGACAGATACGCAGTATTTT.

The gene calls are TRBV4-1 and TRBJ2-5, with 7 bases that match TRBD1. CDR3 length equals 16 residues. The trim removed 5 bases at V and 5 bases at J, leaving 14 bases unmatched. Germline CDR1 and CDR2: MGHRA and YSYEKL. CDR3 protein: CASSSLGPTGQETQYF. DNA of the CDR3: TGCGCCAGCAGCTCCCTCGGGCCGACAGGGCAGGAGACCCAGTACTTC.

This clone was seen a handful of times. The chain combines TRBV6-1 with TRBJ1-4, with D perhaps TRBD1 (5 bases). The CDR3 is 15 amino acids. Deletions cut 0 bases from V and 5 bases from J, with 10 bases between. Germline V gene lookup returns CDR1 MNHNS and CDR2 SASEGT. The CDR3 sequence: CASSEARGGNEKLFF. The DNA of the CDR3 is TGTGCCAGCAGTGAAGCGCGTGGGGGGAATGAAAAACTGTTTTTT.

The chain combines TRBV5-1 with TRBJ1-1; 10 nucleotides agree with TRBD1. CDR1 and CDR2 (germline): SGHRS, YFSETQ. The CDR3 extends over 15 amino acids. Trimming at V came to 4 bases and at J to 3 bases, leaving 6 bases not matched to a gene. The CDR3 spells CASSEGQGGYTEAFF. The CDR3 coding sequence is TGCGCCAGCAGCGAAGGACAGGGGGGGTACACTGAAGCTTTCTTT.

This clone is a singleton in its sample. The gene calls are TRBV6-2 or TRBV6-3 and TRBJ1-2, with D tentatively TRBD1 (6 bases). The CDR3 has 18 residues. Germline assignment: CDR1 MNHEY and CDR2 SVGEGT. V was cut by 2 bases and J by 6 bases, with 25 bases left in between. The CDR3 DNA reads TGTGCCAGCAGTTACCTCCCCTCCGGGACAAGAAAAGGAGATGGCTACACCTTC. Amino acid sequence: CASSYLPSGTRKGDGYTF.

The V call is TRBV15, the J call TRBJ2-3; possibly TRBD1 for D (5 bases). This CDR3 comprises 16 residues. The V end was cut by 1 base, the J end by 2 bases, with 13 bases between. Germline CDR1 reads LNHNV; CDR2 reads YYDKDF (reference sequence). The CDR3 loop is CATSRGAGLVTDTQYF. The DNA of the CDR3 is TGTGCCACCAGCAGAGGGGCAGGGTTGGTCACAGATACGCAGTATTTT.

This sequence joins TRBV7-3 and TRBJ2-5, with D possibly being TRBD1 (5 bases). The CDR3 runs 15 residues. Per germline, CDR1 SGHTA and CDR2 FQGTGA. V was clipped by 3 bases and J by 2 bases, with 13 bases between them. CDR3 residues: CASSLGPGNQETQYF. The CDR3 nucleotides read TGTGCCAGCAGCTTGGGGCCAGGGAATCAAGAGACCCAGTACTTC.

The CDR3 region is CASSPRTSGLSSGANVLTF. CDR3 in DNA: TGTGCCAGCAGTCCAAGGACTAGCGGGCTGAGCTCTGGGGCCAACGTCCTGACTTTC. The J gene is TRBJ2-6, the V gene TRBV27, with 11 positions matching TRBD2. The CDR3 has 19 amino acids. After removal of 5 bases from V and 0 bases from J, the junction contained 9 bases not matched to a gene. The germline V gene has CDR1 MNHEY and CDR2 SMNVEV (reference sequence). Full variable domain (outside the CDR3, taken from reference TRBV27 and TRBJ2-6): EAQVTQNPRYLITVTGKKLTVTCSQNMNHEYMSWYRQDPGLGLRQIYYSMNVEVTDKGDVPEGYKVSRKEKRNFPLILESPSPNQTSLYFCASSPRTSGLSSGANVLTFGAGSRLTVL.